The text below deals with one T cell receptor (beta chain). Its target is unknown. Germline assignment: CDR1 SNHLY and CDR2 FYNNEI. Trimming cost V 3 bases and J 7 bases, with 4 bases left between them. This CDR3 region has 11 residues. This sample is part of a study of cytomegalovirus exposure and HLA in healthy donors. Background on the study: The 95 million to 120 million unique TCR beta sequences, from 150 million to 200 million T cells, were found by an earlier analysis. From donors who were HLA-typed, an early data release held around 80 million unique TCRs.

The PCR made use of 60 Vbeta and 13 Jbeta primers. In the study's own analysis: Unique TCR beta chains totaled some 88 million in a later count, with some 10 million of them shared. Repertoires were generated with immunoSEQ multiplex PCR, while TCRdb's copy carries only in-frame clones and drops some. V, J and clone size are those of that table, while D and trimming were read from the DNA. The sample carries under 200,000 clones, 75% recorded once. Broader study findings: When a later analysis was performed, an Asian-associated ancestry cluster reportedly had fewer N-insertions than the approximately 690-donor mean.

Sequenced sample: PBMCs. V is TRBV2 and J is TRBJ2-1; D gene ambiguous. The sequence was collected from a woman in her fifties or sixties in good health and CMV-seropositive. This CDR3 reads CASSDRNEQFF. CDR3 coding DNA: TGTGCCAGCAGTGACCGGAATGAGCAGTTCTTC.